This is a list of T cell receptor beta chains from one sample in a study of T cell responses to AZD1222 COVID-19 vaccine. The assay was immunoSEQ multiplex PCR, and TCRdb's table has in-frame clones only and misses some. The data show about 140,000 clones, roughly 92% seen once. The source was peripheral blood, collected on day 0 of AZD1222 vaccination. Receptor source: an adult in good health. Both conserved end residues are part of each CDR3. D genes are given only for firm matches. Part of the rows lack a size; the others show once, few, many or a class for expanded clones.

clone_size	d_call	j_call	v_call	cdr3_nt	cdr3_aa
NA	TRBD2	TRBJ2-3	TRBV7-3	TGTGCCAGCAGCTCAGGGACTAGCGACACAGATACGCAGTATTTT	CASSSGTSDTDTQYF
NA	TRBD2	TRBJ2-5	TRBV19	TGTGCCAGTAGTACCCCCCTAGCGGGAGCAGAGACCCAGTACTTC	CASSTPLAGAETQYF
NA	TRBD1	TRBJ1-5	TRBV7-2	TGTGCCAGCAGCCGGGACAGAAATCAGCCCCAGCATTTT	CASSRDRNQPQHF
NA	TRBD1	TRBJ1-6	TRBV9	TGTGCCAGCAGCCCTCGGACAGGGGTCAATTCACCCCTCCACTTT	CASSPRTGVNSPLHF
NA	NA	TRBJ2-7	TRBV28	TGTGCCAGCAGTCCACTCTCCTACGAGCAGTACTTC	CASSPLSYEQYF
few	NA	TRBJ2-2	TRBV9	TGTGCCAGCAGCGTAGGTCTAGCGAACACCGGGGAGCTGTTTTTT	CASSVGLANTGELFF
NA	TRBD1	TRBJ2-5	TRBV7-9	TGTGCCAGCAGCAAGGGACAGGACGGGGAGACCCAGTACTTC	CASSKGQDGETQYF
NA	NA	TRBJ2-5	TRBV11-3	TGTGCCAGCAGCTTAGTATGCGTGGAGACCCAGTACTTC	CASSLVCVETQYF
NA	NA	TRBJ1-4	TRBV2	TGTGCCAGCAGTGGGGTCTCCGAAAAACTGTTTTTT	CASSGVSEKLFF
NA	NA	TRBJ2-1	TRBV28	TGTGCCAGCTGGGGGGTATCGTGGAATGAGCAGTTCTTC	CASWGVSWNEQFF
few	NA	TRBJ2-1	TRBV29-1	TGCAGCGTTGGCAGGGCCATGAATGAGCAGTTCTTC	CSVGRAMNEQFF
NA	TRBD2	TRBJ2-7	TRBV6-2/TRBV6-3	TGTGCCAGCAGTTACTTGAGCGGGGGCTTCGAGCAGTACTTC	CASSYLSGGFEQYF
NA	NA	TRBJ2-3	TRBV5-1	TGCGCCAGCAGTACGGGGGGCCGGGACGGCGGCACAGATACGCAGTATTTT	CASSTGGRDGGTDTQYF
once	NA	TRBJ1-6	TRBV6-5	TGTGCCAGCAGTTTCCGGGGGGGTAACTTCGGTTCACCCCTCCACTTT	CASSFRGGNFGSPLHF
NA	NA	TRBJ2-2	TRBV11-2	TGTGCCAGCAGCTTATTAGGGTTAGCCGCAGGGGAGCTGTTTTTT	CASSLLGLAAGELFF
NA	NA	TRBJ2-3	TRBV18	TGTGCCAGCTCACCTATCGGCAGGACAGATACGCAGTATTTT	CASSPIGRTDTQYF
NA	NA	TRBJ2-1	TRBV9	TGTGCCAGCAGCGTATCTTCCCCAAATGAGCAGTTCTTC	CASSVSSPNEQFF
NA	TRBD2	TRBJ2-1	TRBV6-4	TGTGCCAGCAGTAAGAAGCGGGAGGGGTCCTACAATGAGCAGTTCTTC	CASSKKREGSYNEQFF
NA	TRBD2	TRBJ2-1	TRBV5-4	TGTGCCAGCAGCCCGGTTGGTAGCGGGACTTACAATGAGCAGTTCTTC	CASSPVGSGTYNEQFF
NA	NA	TRBJ2-5	TRBV29-1	TGCAGCGCCGGGGGCGAGGAGACCCAGTACTTC	CSAGGEETQYF
NA	NA	TRBJ1-2	TRBV6-2/TRBV6-3	TGTGCCAGCAGTGACAGGTGGGCTAACTATGGCTACACCTTC	CASSDRWANYGYTF
NA	TRBD1	TRBJ1-4	TRBV2	TGTGCCAGCAGTAACCCCGGGACAGGGGGCTTTGAAAAACTGTTTTTT	CASSNPGTGGFEKLFF
NA	TRBD1	TRBJ1-6	TRBV19	TGTGCCAGTAGTATAGATCTTACGGGACAGGGGCGTTCACCCCTCCACTTT	CASSIDLTGQGRSPLHF
once	NA	TRBJ2-7	TRBV5-1	TGCGCCAGCAGCGTGGGATACTACGAGCAGTACTTC	CASSVGYYEQYF
NA	TRBD2	TRBJ2-7	TRBV9	TGTGCCAGCAGCGCCAGCGGGAGGGGTTACGAGCAGTACTTC	CASSASGRGYEQYF
once	NA	TRBJ2-7	TRBV6-5	TGTGCCAGCAGACTAGGACACCGCGGCGAGCAGTACTTC	CASRLGHRGEQYF
NA	NA	TRBJ1-6	TRBV7-3	TGTGCCAGCAGCTTAGACGGGGCCTCCTATAATTCACCCCTCCACTTT	CASSLDGASYNSPLHF
NA	NA	TRBJ1-3	TRBV4-2	TGTGCCAGCAGCCAAGATGGGGGCGGTGGAAACACCATATATTTT	CASSQDGGGGNTIYF
NA	NA	TRBJ1-1	TRBV2	TGTGCCAGCAGTTTACAGTGGGGCGGCCGCACTGAAGCTTTCTTT	CASSLQWGGRTEAFF
NA	NA	TRBJ1-1	TRBV6-2/TRBV6-3	TGTGCCAGCAGTTACTCGTGGGACACTGAAGCTTTCTTT	CASSYSWDTEAFF
NA	NA	TRBJ1-2	TRBV9	TGTGCCAGCAGCGTAGTAGTGGGGGCGCGATTTGATGGCTACACCTTC	CASSVVVGARFDGYTF
NA	NA	TRBJ2-7	TRBV3-1/TRBV3-2	TGTGCCAGCAGTCCCACTTCGGGCTACGAGCAGTACTTC	CASSPTSGYEQYF
NA	TRBD1	TRBJ1-3	TRBV18	TGTGCCAGCTCACCAACGGGACAGGGAGGCTCTGGAAACACCATATATTTT	CASSPTGQGGSGNTIYF
NA	TRBD2	TRBJ2-3	TRBV28	TGTGCCAGCAGTTTTGGTTATAGCGGGCCCAGCACAGATACGCAGTATTTT	CASSFGYSGPSTDTQYF
NA	TRBD2	TRBJ2-7	TRBV5-4	TGTGCCAGCAGCAGGGCTAGCGGCTCCTACGAGCAGTACTTC	CASSRASGSYEQYF
NA	NA	TRBJ2-3	TRBV5-1	TGCGCCAGCAGCTCCATGGGCCGCACAGATACGCAGTATTTT	CASSSMGRTDTQYF
NA	NA	TRBJ2-7	TRBV6-5	TGTGCCAGCAGTTACCTGGACACTCGCTACGAGCAGTACTTC	CASSYLDTRYEQYF
NA	NA	TRBJ2-3	TRBV7-9	TGTGCCAGCAGCAAGGGACATCCAAGCACAGATACGCAGTATTTT	CASSKGHPSTDTQYF
NA	NA	TRBJ1-3	TRBV7-2	TGTGCCAGCAGCTTAGTACTCGGGAGCTCTGGAAACACCATATATTTT	CASSLVLGSSGNTIYF
NA	TRBD1	TRBJ1-2	TRBV7-9	TGTGCCAGCAGCAGAGGACAGGATGGCTACACCTTC	CASSRGQDGYTF
NA	TRBD2	TRBJ2-7	TRBV6-5	TGTGCCAGCAGTAAGGAGCGGGGAGCCAACTACGAGCAGTACTTC	CASSKERGANYEQYF
NA	NA	TRBJ1-3	TRBV2	TGTGCCAGCCGTAGGTCGTTAACTGGAAACACCATATATTTT	CASRRSLTGNTIYF
few	NA	TRBJ2-1	TRBV12-3/TRBV12-4	TGTGCCAGCAGTCAAACTAGCCACAATGAGCAGTTCTTC	CASSQTSHNEQFF